This T cell receptor (beta chain) stems from a study of PD-1 blockade in classical Hodgkin lymphoma. TCRdb's copy holds only in-frame clones and misses some; the assay was immunoSEQ multiplex PCR. This sample carries approximately 8,000 clones, about 86% of them seen once, and the ten largest clones take 22%. Each patient experienced a relapse that followed autologous stem cell transplantation, and brentuximab vedotin exposure varied. The investigators isolated CD8+ T cells from thawed PBMCs using magnetic negative selection. The V gene's germline CDR1 is LNHNV and CDR2 YYDKDF (reference sequence). The CDR3 is 17 residues long. Germline trimming cut 0 bases from V and 4 bases from J; bases unmatched to any gene: 10. This clone occurred once.

This receptor was taken from a human donor with classical Hodgkin lymphoma. This sample comprised CD8+ T cells from blood, obtained at baseline. The rearrangement links TRBV15 to TRBJ2-5; 8 bases line up with TRBD2. CDR3 nucleotides: TGTGCCACCAGCAGAGATGGGAGCGGGAGTTTTTTAGAGACCCAGTACTTC. It translates to CATSRDGSGSFLETQYF.